This is a list of T cell receptor beta chains from one sample in a study of cytomegalovirus exposure and HLA in healthy donors. The protocol was immunoSEQ multiplex PCR, while the TCRdb copy is restricted to in-frame clones and leaves out a portion. In the table there are under 150,000 clones, 80% to 85% of which are singletons. The sample consisted of PBMCs. These receptors were taken from a male donor in good health and CMV-seronegative. Each CDR3 is given with its conserved first and last residue. D genes are given only for firm matches. Size values are once, few and many counts, or a class for expanded clones, and some rows have none.

V: TRBV29-1
J: TRBJ2-7
size: .
D: .
CDR3: CSVVGAGGYEQYF
DNA: TGCAGCGTTGTAGGGGCAGGGGGGTACGAGCAGTACTTC

V: TRBV6-5
J: TRBJ2-3
size: .
D: .
CDR3: CASSYSIALRTDTQYF
DNA: TGTGCCAGCAGTTACTCGATTGCCCTACGGACAGATACGCAGTATTTT

V: TRBV9
J: TRBJ2-5
size: once
D: TRBD2
CDR3: CASSVGAGGETQYF
DNA: TGTGCCAGCAGCGTAGGCGCGGGGGGAGAGACCCAGTACTTC

V: TRBV18
J: TRBJ2-5
size: .
D: .
CDR3: CASSVGHNQETQYF
DNA: TGTGCCAGCTCTGTGGGACACAACCAAGAGACCCAGTACTTC

V: TRBV27
J: TRBJ2-1
size: .
D: .
CDR3: CASSLGQAGEGSNEQFF
DNA: TGTGCCAGCAGTTTAGGCCAGGCAGGGGAGGGAAGCAATGAGCAGTTCTTC

V: TRBV5-1
J: TRBJ2-7
size: .
D: TRBD1
CDR3: CASSRDRSYEQYF
DNA: TGCGCCAGCAGTCGGGACAGGTCCTACGAGCAGTACTTC

V: TRBV4-3
J: TRBJ2-3
size: few
D: TRBD2
CDR3: CASSQVVAGAQDTQYF
DNA: TGCGCCAGCAGCCAAGTTGTAGCGGGAGCCCAAGATACGCAGTATTTT

V: TRBV9
J: TRBJ1-3
size: .
D: .
CDR3: CASSSSGGDGNTIYF
DNA: TGTGCCAGCAGCTCATCGGGCGGGGATGGAAACACCATATATTTT

V: TRBV6-5
J: TRBJ1-1
size: few
D: TRBD1
CDR3: CASTGPGGLTEAFF
DNA: TGTGCCTCTACTGGACCAGGGGGATTGACTGAAGCTTTCTTT

V: TRBV5-1
J: TRBJ2-1
size: few
D: TRBD2
CDR3: CASSPRLAGGYNEQFF
DNA: TGCGCCAGCAGCCCCCGGCTAGCGGGGGGCTACAATGAGCAGTTCTTC

V: TRBV9
J: TRBJ2-7
size: .
D: .
CDR3: CASSVDGGGAWEQYF
DNA: TGTGCCAGCAGCGTAGATGGTGGGGGGGCTTGGGAGCAGTACTTC

V: TRBV4-2
J: TRBJ2-5
size: few
D: TRBD2
CDR3: CASSQDGSGEETQYF
DNA: TGTGCCAGCAGCCAAGACGGTAGCGGGGAAGAGACCCAGTACTTC

V: TRBV7-9
J: TRBJ2-5
size: .
D: TRBD1
CDR3: CSSSLSSGGETQYF
DNA: TGTTCCAGCAGCTTAAGTTCAGGGGGAGAGACCCAGTACTTC

V: TRBV27
J: TRBJ2-1
size: .
D: .
CDR3: CASSAFGGLDEQFF
DNA: TGTGCCAGCAGTGCCTTCGGAGGGCTGGATGAGCAGTTCTTC

V: TRBV7-2
J: TRBJ1-1
size: once
D: TRBD1
CDR3: CASSKKGQGVMNTEAFF
DNA: TGTGCCAGCAGCAAAAAGGGACAGGGGGTCATGAACACTGAAGCTTTCTTT

V: TRBV10-3
J: TRBJ1-4
size: .
D: TRBD1
CDR3: CAISELGTGKNEKLFF
DNA: TGTGCCATCAGTGAGCTTGGGACAGGAAAAAATGAAAAACTGTTTTTT

V: TRBV9
J: TRBJ2-7
size: .
D: .
CDR3: CASSVGGGDSYEQYF
DNA: TGTGCCAGCAGCGTAGGCGGCGGGGATTCCTACGAGCAGTACTTC

V: TRBV7-2
J: TRBJ2-4
size: .
D: TRBD2
CDR3: CASSLWEAGTSAQYF
DNA: TGTGCCAGCAGCTTATGGGAAGCCGGGACTAGCGCCCAGTACTTC

V: TRBV5-1
J: TRBJ2-5
size: few
D: .
CDR3: CASSLGGPNQETQYF
DNA: TGCGCCAGCAGCTTAGGGGGACCAAACCAAGAGACCCAGTACTTC

V: TRBV7-9
J: TRBJ2-1
size: .
D: TRBD1
CDR3: CSSSLLTGHLNEQFF
DNA: TGTTCCAGCAGCTTACTGACAGGGCATCTCAATGAGCAGTTCTTC

V: TRBV9
J: TRBJ2-2
size: .
D: .
CDR3: CASSDRENGELFF
DNA: TGTGCCAGCAGCGACCGGGAAAACGGGGAGCTGTTTTTT

V: TRBV7-9
J: TRBJ1-4
size: .
D: TRBD1
CDR3: CASSSTGTGALIEKLFF
DNA: TGTGCCAGCAGTTCTACCGGGACAGGGGCCCTCATTGAAAAACTGTTTTTT

V: TRBV7-9
J: TRBJ1-1
size: .
D: .
CDR3: CSSSLASGGTNTEAFF
DNA: TGTTCCAGCAGCTTAGCATCCGGAGGGACGAACACTGAAGCTTTCTTT

V: TRBV9
J: TRBJ2-5
size: few
D: TRBD2
CDR3: CASSPYTTSGLETQYF
DNA: TGTGCCAGCAGCCCGTACACAACTAGCGGTCTAGAGACCCAGTACTTC

V: TRBV9
J: TRBJ2-1
size: .
D: TRBD2
CDR3: CASSVGESGGLDEQFF
DNA: TGTGCCAGCAGCGTAGGAGAGTCGGGGGGGCTGGATGAGCAGTTCTTC

V: TRBV7-2
J: TRBJ1-5
size: .
D: .
CDR3: CASSQLFRNQPQHF
DNA: TGTGCCAGCAGCCAATTATTCCGGAATCAGCCCCAGCATTTT

V: TRBV9
J: TRBJ2-3
size: once
D: TRBD2
CDR3: CASSVAGGVDTQYF
DNA: TGTGCCAGCAGCGTCGCGGGGGGAGTAGATACGCAGTATTTT

V: TRBV7-9
J: TRBJ1-3
size: .
D: TRBD1
CDR3: CASSLNRGPGNTIYF
DNA: TGTGCCAGCAGCTTAAACAGGGGGCCGGGAAACACCATATATTTT

V: TRBV5-1
J: TRBJ2-1
size: .
D: .
CDR3: CASKLQGGDEQFF
DNA: TGCGCCAGCAAGCTGCAGGGTGGGGATGAGCAGTTCTTC

V: TRBV28
J: TRBJ2-3
size: few
D: .
CDR3: CASSWGTFRTDTQYF
DNA: TGTGCCAGCAGTTGGGGGACTTTCCGCACAGATACGCAGTATTTT

V: TRBV9
J: TRBJ2-7
size: .
D: TRBD2
CDR3: CASSVDGTGTRGPGEQYF
DNA: TGTGCCAGCAGCGTAGACGGGACCGGGACTAGAGGTCCCGGCGAGCAGTACTTC

V: TRBV7-3
J: TRBJ2-7
size: few
D: TRBD1
CDR3: CASSLDITGGVYEQYF
DNA: TGTGCCAGCAGCTTAGATATCACAGGGGGCGTTTACGAGCAGTACTTC

V: TRBV30
J: TRBJ1-1
size: .
D: TRBD1
CDR3: CAWRDRANTEAFF
DNA: TGTGCCTGGAGAGACAGGGCGAACACTGAAGCTTTCTTT

V: TRBV28
J: TRBJ2-2
size: .
D: .
CDR3: CASSSGLQGVNTGELFF
DNA: TGTGCCAGCAGTTCGGGATTACAGGGAGTTAACACCGGGGAGCTGTTTTTT

V: TRBV27
J: TRBJ1-5
size: .
D: .
CDR3: CASSLRGLNQPQHF
DNA: TGTGCCAGCAGTTTAAGGGGCCTCAATCAGCCCCAGCATTTT

V: TRBV6-5
J: TRBJ1-5
size: .
D: .
CDR3: CASRDGSSGQPQHF
DNA: TGTGCCAGCAGGGACGGGAGCTCGGGGCAGCCCCAGCATTTT

V: TRBV5-6
J: TRBJ1-2
size: .
D: TRBD1
CDR3: CASSYSTGGTGGYTF
DNA: TGTGCCAGCAGCTACTCGACAGGGGGGACGGGGGGCTACACCTTC